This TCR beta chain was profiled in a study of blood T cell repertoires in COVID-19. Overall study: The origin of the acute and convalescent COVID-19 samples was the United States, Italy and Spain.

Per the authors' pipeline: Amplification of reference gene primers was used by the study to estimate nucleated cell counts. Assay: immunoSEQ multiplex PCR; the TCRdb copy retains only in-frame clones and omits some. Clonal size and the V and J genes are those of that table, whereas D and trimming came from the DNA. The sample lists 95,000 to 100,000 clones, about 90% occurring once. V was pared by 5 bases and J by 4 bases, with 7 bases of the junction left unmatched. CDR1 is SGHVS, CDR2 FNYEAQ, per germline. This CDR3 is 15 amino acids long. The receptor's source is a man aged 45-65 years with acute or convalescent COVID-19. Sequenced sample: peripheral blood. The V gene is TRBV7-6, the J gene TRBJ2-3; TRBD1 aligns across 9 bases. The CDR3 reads CASSPTGGSADTQYF. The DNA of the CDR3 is TGTGCCAGCAGCCCCACAGGGGGCAGCGCAGATACGCAGTATTTT.